This T cell receptor (beta chain) appears in the sequencing data of a study of human T cells and chemical hapten exposure. Individual cDNA molecules in this library carried unique molecular identifiers. MiXCR, run by TCRdb on the RACE reads, gives a single entry per CDR3 protein. The sample contains 150,000 to 200,000 distinct CDR3 sequences, 14% of which appear only once. The time point was: patch test 1, 2 weeks after DPC sensitization. Regarding treatment: therapeutic diphenylcyclopropenone sensitization with weekly scalp DPC. In germline, CDR1 is MDHEN, CDR2 SYDVKM. The V and J ends lost 3 bases and 3 bases, in that order; junction bases with no gene match: 5. CDR3 length equals 14 residues.

The genes are TRBV28 and TRBJ2-7; TRBD1 matches 7 bases. Sequenced here: whole blood, sampled in connection with sensitization to the hapten diphenylcyclopropenone (DPC). This TCR derives from a young woman with alopecia areata. Some clones in this sample may be carry-over from other donors' samples. CDR3 bases: TGTGCCAGCAGTTTGTATGGGACAGTCTACGAGCAGTACTTC. Its protein is CASSLYGTVYEQYF.